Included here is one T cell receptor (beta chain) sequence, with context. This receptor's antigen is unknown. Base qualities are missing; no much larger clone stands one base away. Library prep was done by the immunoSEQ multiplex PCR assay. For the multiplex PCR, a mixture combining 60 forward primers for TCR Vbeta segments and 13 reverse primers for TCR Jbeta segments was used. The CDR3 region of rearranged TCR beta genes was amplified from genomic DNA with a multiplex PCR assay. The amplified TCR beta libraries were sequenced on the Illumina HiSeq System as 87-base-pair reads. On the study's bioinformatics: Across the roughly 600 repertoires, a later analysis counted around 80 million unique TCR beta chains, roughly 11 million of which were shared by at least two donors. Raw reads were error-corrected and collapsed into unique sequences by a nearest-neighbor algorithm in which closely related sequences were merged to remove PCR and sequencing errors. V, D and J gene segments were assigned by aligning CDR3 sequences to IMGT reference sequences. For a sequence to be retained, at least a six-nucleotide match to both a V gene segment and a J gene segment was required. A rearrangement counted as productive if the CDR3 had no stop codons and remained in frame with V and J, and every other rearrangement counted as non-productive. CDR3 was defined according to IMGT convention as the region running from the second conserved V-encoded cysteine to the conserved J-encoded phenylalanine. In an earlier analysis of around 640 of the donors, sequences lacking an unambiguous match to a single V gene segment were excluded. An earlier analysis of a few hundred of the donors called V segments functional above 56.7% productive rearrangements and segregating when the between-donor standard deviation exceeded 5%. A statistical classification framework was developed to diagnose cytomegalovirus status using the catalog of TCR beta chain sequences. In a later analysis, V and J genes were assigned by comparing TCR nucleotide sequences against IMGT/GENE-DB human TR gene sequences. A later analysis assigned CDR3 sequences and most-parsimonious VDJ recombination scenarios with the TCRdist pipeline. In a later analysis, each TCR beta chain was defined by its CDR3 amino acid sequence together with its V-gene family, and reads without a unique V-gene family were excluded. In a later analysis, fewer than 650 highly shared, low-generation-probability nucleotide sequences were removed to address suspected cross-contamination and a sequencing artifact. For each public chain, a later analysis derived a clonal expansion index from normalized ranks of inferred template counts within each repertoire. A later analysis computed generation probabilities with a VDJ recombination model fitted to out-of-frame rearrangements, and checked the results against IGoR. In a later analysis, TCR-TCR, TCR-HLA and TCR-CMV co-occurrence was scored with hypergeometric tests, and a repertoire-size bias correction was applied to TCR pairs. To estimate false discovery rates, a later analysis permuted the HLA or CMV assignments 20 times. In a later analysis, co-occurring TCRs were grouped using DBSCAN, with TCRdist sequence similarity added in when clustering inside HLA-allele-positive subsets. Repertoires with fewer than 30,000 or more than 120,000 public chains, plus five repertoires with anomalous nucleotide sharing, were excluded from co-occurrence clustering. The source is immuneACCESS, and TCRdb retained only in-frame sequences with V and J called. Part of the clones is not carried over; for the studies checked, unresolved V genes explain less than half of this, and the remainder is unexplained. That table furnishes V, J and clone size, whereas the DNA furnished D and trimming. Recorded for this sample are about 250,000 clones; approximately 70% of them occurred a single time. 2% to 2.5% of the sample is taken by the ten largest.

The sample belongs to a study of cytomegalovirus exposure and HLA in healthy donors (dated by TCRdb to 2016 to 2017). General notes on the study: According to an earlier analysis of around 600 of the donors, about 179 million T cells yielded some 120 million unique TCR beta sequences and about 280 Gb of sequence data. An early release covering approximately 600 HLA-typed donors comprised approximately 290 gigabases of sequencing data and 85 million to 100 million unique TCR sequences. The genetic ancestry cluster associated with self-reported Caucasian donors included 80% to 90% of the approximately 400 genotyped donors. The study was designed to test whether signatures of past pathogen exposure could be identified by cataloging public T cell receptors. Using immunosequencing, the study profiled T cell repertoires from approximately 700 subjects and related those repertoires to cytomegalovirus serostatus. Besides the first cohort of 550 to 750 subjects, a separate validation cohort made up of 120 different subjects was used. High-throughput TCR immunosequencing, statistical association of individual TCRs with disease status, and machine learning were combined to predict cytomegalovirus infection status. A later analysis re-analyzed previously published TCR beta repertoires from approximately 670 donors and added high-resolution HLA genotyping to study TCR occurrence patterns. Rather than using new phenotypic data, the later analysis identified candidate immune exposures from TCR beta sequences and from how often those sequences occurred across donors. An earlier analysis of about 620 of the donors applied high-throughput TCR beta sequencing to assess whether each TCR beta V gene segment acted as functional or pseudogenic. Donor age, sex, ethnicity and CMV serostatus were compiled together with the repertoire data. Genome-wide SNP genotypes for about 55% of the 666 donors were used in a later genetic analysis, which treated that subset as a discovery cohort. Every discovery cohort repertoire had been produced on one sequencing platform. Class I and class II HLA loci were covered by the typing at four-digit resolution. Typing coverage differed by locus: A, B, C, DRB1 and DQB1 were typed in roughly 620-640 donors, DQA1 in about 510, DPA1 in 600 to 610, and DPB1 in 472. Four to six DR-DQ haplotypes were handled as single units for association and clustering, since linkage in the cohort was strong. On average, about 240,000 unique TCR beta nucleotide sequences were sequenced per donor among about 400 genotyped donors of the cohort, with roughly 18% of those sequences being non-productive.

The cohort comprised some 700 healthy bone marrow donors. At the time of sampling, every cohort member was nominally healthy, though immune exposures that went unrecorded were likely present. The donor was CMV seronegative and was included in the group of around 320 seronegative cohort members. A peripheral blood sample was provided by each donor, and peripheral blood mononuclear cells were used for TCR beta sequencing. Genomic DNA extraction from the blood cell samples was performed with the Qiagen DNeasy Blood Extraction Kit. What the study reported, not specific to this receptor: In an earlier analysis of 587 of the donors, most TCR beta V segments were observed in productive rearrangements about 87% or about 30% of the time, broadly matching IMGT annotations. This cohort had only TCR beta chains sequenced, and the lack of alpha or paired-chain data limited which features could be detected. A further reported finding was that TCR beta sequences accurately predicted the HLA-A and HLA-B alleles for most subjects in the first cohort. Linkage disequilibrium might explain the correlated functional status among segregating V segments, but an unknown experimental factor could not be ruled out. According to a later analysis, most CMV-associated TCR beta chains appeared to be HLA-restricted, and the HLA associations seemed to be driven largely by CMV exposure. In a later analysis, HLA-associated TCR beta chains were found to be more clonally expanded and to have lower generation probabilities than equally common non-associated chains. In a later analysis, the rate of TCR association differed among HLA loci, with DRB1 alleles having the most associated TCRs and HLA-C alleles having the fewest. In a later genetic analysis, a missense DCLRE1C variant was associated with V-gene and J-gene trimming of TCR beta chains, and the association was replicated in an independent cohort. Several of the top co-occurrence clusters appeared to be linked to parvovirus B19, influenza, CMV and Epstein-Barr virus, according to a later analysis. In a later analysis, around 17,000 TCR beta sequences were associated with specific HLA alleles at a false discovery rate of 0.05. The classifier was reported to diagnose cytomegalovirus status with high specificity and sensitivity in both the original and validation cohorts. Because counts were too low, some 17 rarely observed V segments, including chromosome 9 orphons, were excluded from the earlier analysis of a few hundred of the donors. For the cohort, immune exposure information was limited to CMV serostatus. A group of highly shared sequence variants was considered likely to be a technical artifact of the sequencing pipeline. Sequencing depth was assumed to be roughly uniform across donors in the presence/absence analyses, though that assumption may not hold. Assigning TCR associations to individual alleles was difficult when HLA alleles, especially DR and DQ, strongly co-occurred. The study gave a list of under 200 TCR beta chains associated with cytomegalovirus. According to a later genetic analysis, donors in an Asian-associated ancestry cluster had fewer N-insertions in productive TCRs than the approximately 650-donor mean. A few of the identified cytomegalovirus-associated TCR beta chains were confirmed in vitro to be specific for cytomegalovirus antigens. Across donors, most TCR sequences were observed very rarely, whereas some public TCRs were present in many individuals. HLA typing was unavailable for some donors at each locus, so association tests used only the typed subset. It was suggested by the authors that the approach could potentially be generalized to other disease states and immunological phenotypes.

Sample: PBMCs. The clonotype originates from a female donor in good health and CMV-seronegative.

The nucleotide sequence reads as follows: TGTGCCAGCAGCTACCCGCAGGGTTTTACCTACGAGCAGTACTTC. Its protein reads: CASSYPQGFTYEQYF. Recombination connected TRBV11-2 to TRBJ2-7; the D segment could be TRBD1, given 5 matching bases. The CDR3 goes from the cysteine to the phenylalanine over 15 residues. This entry keeps only the CDR3 DNA: 45 bases, framed from base 1. Trimming removed 4 bases from V and 2 bases from J, leaving 15 bases between the germline ends. As encoded in the germline V gene, CDR1 is SGHAT while CDR2 is FQNNGV.